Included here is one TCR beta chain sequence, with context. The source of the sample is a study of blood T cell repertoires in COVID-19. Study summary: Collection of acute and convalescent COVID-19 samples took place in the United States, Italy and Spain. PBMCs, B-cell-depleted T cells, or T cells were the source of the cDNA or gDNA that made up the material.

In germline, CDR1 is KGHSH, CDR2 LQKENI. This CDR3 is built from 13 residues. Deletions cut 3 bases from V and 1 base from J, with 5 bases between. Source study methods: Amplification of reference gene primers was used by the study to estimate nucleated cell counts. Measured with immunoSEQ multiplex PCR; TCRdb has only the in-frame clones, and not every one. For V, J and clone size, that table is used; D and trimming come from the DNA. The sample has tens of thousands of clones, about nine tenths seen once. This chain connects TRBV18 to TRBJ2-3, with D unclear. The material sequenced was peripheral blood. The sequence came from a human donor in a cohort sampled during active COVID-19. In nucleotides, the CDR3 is TGTGCCAGCTCACCCGTAGGCACAGATACGCAGTATTTT. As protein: CASSPVGTDTQYF.